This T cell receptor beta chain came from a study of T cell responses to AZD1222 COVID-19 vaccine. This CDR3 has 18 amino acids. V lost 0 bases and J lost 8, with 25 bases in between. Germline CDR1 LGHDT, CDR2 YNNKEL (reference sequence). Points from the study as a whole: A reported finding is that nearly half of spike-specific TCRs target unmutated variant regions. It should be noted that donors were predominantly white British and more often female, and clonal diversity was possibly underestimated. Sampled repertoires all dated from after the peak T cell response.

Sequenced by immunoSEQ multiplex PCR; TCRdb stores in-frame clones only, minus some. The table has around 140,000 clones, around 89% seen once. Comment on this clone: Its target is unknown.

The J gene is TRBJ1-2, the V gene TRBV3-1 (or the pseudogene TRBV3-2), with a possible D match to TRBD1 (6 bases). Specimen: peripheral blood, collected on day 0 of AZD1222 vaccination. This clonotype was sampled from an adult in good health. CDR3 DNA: TGTGCCAGCAGCCAAGAAGGGCCGGGTTACAGGGAAGTGGGAGGCTACACCTTC. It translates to CASSQEGPGYREVGGYTF.